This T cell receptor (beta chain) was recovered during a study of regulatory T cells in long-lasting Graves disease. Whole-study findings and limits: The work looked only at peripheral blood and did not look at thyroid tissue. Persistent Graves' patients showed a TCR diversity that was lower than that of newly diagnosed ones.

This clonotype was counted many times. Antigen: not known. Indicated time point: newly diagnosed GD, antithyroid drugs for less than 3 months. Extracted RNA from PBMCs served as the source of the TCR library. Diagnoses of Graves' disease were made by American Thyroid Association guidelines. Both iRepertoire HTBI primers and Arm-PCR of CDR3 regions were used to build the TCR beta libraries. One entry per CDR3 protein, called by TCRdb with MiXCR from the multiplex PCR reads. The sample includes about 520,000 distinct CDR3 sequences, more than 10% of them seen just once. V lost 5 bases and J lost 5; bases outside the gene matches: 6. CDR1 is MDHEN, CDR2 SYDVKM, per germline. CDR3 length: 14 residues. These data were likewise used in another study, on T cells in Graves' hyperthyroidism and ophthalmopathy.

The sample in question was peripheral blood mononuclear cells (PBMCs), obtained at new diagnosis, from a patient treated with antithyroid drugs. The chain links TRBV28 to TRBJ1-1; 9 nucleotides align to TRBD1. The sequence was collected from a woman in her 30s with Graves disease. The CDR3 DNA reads TGTGCCAGCAGTCTCGACAGGGGGACGACTGAAGCTTTCTTT. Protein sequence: CASSLDRGTTEAFF.